This T cell receptor (beta chain) was captured by sequencing in a study of shared clonotypes between healthy human individuals. Study summary: Three men and two women, aged 18 to 49, were donors. Broader study findings: Among non-shared clonotypes, generation probabilities were lower than among those shared by all four donors. Measured sharing among donors was expected to vary with sequencing depth.

At the deep level, the assay was run. Some clones are missing from TCRdb's copy, which holds only in-frame ones; the method was immunoSEQ multiplex PCR. The sample has approximately 1,500,000 clones, approximately 96% seen once. This CDR3 spans 15 amino acids. Trimming removed 5 bases from V and 0 bases from J, with 12 bases in between. Worth noting for this clone: Its cognate antigen is unknown.

The V call is TRBV5-3, the J call TRBJ2-4; TRBD2 might be the D (5 bases). TRBV5-3 is an open reading frame whose function is uncertain. Sequencing input: naive CD4+ T cells sorted from blood. Specified subset: CD45RA+ positively selected. The sequence derives from a man in his thirties or forties in good health. CDR3 residues: CARRIPGLAKNIQYF. The CDR3, as DNA: TGTGCCAGAAGAATTCCGGGATTAGCCAAAAACATTCAGTACTTC.